Each of the 15 T cell receptor beta chains below was sequenced from the same sample in a study of T-cell memory formation after mild COVID-19. TCRdb called the 5' RACE reads again in MiXCR, with one record for every CDR3 protein. The table has 550,000 to 600,000 distinct CDR3 sequences, less than 25% seen once. The sequenced material came from PBMCs or a T cell subset sorted from them (not recorded which). The receptors derive from an adult woman who had mild COVID-19 (a few samples of this study predate the infection). Cell type and time point are not known.

The rearrangement joins TRBV6-1 to TRBJ1-3; D is perhaps TRBD1 (6 bases). This CDR3 region has 15 residues. V was shortened by 7 bases and J by 0 bases, with 13 bases between the two germline ends. Germline loops: CDR1 MNHNS, CDR2 SASEGT. CDR3 coding DNA: TGTGCCAGCAACAGGGACAAATACTCTGGAAACACCATATATTTT. Translating gives CASNRDKYSGNTIYF.

The chain is built from TRBV7-2 and TRBJ2-4; 9 bases are shared with TRBD1. The CDR3 consists of 15 residues. J gave up 7 bases and V 4 bases, and 8 bases lay outside the gene matches. CDR1 is SGHTA and CDR2 is FQGNSA in the germline V gene. The DNA for the CDR3 is TGTGCCAGCAGCTCGACCTCCGGGACAGGGAACATTCAGTACTTC. The encoded protein is CASSSTSGTGNIQYF.

The chain employs TRBV6-2 or TRBV6-3 and TRBJ1-5, with D tentatively TRBD1 (6 bases). This CDR3 spans 17 amino acids. Trimming shortened V by 7 bases and J by 2 bases, and 21 bases separated the two germline ends. Germline V gene data show CDR1 as MNHEY and CDR2 as SVGEGT. The CDR3 nucleotides read TGTGCCAGCATTGCCCCCAGGGGACCGGTAGGCAATCAGCCCCAGCATTTT. This codes for CASIAPRGPVGNQPQHF.

The sample holds many counts of this clonotype. It is unclear where the CDR3 begins or ends on the DNA, so no DNA is shown, and the CDR3 is as TCRdb lists it. The V and J genes are TRBV19 and TRBJ2-7; TRBD2, as called in the table, went unchecked against the DNA. The CDR3 is 15 amino acids in total, end residues counted. Germline CDR1 and CDR2: LNHDA and SQIVND (reference sequence). The CDR3: CASKDVASGTQFLHF.

This chain uses TRBV7-9 with TRBJ2-4, with 10 positions matching TRBD1. The CDR3 length is 17 residues. The V gene's germline CDR1 is SEHNR and CDR2 FQNEAQ (reference sequence). The trim removed 5 bases at V and 3 bases at J, leaving 10 bases unmatched. CDR3 coding DNA: TGTGCCAGCAGCCCGGGGACAGGGGAAATAGGCAAAAACATTCAGTACTTC. This codes for CASSPGTGEIGKNIQYF.

This clonotype has at least ten counts. This chain connects TRBV7-6 to TRBJ2-1; D perhaps matches TRBD2 (6 bases). Germline V gene data show CDR1 as SGHVS and CDR2 as FNYEAQ. The V and J ends lost 2 bases and 0 bases respectively, with 20 bases between them. This CDR3 region has 19 residues. The CDR3 is CASSLPTLAARSSYNEQFF. CDR3 DNA sequence: TGTGCCAGCAGCTTACCGACCTTAGCGGCCCGAAGCTCCTACAATGAGCAGTTCTTC.

J is TRBJ1-5 and V is TRBV4-1; D is uncertain. V dropped 4 bases and J dropped 2 bases, with 12 bases sitting between them. The V gene's germline CDR1 is MGHRA and CDR2 YSYEKL. The CDR3 loop spans 15 amino acids. The CDR3 nucleotides are TGCGCCAGCAGCCCCGAGGCCTGGGGCAATCAGCCCCAGCATTTT. Translation: CASSPEAWGNQPQHF.

This clonotype was counted many times. J is TRBJ2-7 and V is TRBV5-1; possibly TRBD2 for D (6 bases). Per the germline V gene, CDR1 is SGHRS and CDR2 is YFSETQ. The CDR3 extends over 12 amino acids. The germline V and J ends were trimmed by 4 bases and 5 bases, with 10 bases remaining between them. CDR3 nucleotide sequence: TGCGCCAGCAGCCCGGGAGTGGACGAGCAGTACTTC. Protein product: CASSPGVDEQYF.

The CDR3 loop is CASSKLSSTGELFF. As DNA, the CDR3 is TGTGCCAGCAGTAAACTATCCTCCACCGGGGAGCTGTTTTTT. The genes are TRBV9 and TRBJ2-2; D gene ambiguous. This CDR3 comprises 14 residues. The V end lost 5 bases, the J end lost 4 bases, and 12 bases lay between the germline ends. The V gene's germline CDR1 is SGDLS and CDR2 YYNGEE. The full variable domain, in which reference TRBV9 and TRBJ2-2 provide the parts outside the CDR3, is DSGVTQTPKHLITATGQRVTLRCSPRSGDLSVYWYQQSLDQGLQFLIQYYNGEERAKGNILERFSAQQFPDLHSELNLSSLELGDSALYFCASSKLSSTGELFFGEGSRLTVL.

This clonotype was seen a single time. The chain carries TRBV15 and TRBJ2-7; tentatively, D is TRBD2 (5 bases). CDR3 length: 18 amino acids. V dropped 1 base and J dropped 1 base, with 20 bases sitting between them. Germline CDR1 LNHNV, CDR2 YYDKDF (reference sequence). The CDR3 region is CATSRATYQSGVSYEQYF. CDR3 nucleotide sequence: TGTGCCACCAGCAGAGCAACATACCAGTCCGGGGTTTCCTACGAGCAGTACTTC.

The genes are TRBV6-2 or TRBV6-3 and TRBJ2-7, with a possible D match to TRBD1 (6 bases). Germline loops: CDR1 MNHEY, CDR2 SVGEGT. V was shortened by 8 bases and J by 4 bases, with 9 bases between the two germline ends. The CDR3 sequence is 11 residues long. The CDR3 bases are TGTGCCAGCGGACAGTGGTACGAGCAGTACTTC. This translates into CASGQWYEQYF.

The chain employs TRBV15 and TRBJ2-3; 8 bases are a match to TRBD2. The junction had 5 bases not matched to a gene; V was cut back by 4 bases and J by 2 bases. This CDR3 contains 15 residues. Per the germline V gene, CDR1 is LNHNV and CDR2 is YYDKDF (reference sequence). Written as DNA, the CDR3 is TGTGCCACCAGCACGAGCGGGGGATTCACAGATACGCAGTATTTT. This encodes CATSTSGGFTDTQYF.

There are many counts of this clonotype. The chain couples TRBV7-9 to TRBJ2-3; 9 nucleotides match TRBD2. The V gene's germline CDR1 is SEHNR and CDR2 FQNEAQ (reference sequence). The CDR3 has 16 residues. J gave up 2 bases and V 5 bases, and 8 bases lay outside the gene matches. The CDR3 loop is CASSPGLAGPTDTQYF. DNA of the CDR3: TGTGCCAGCAGCCCTGGGCTAGCGGGACCCACAGATACGCAGTATTTT.

This clonotype was detected only a few times. The chain recombines TRBV27 with TRBJ2-1; D not certain. The CDR3 has 13 amino acids. V lost 6 bases and J 4 bases, leaving 10 bases between the germline ends. Germline V gives CDR1 MNHEY, CDR2 SMNVEV (reference sequence). In DNA, the CDR3 is TGTGCCAGCAGAATATCGACGTACAATGAGCAGTTCTTC. This translates into CASRISTYNEQFF.

The V call is TRBV5-5, the J call TRBJ2-3, with 7 bases fitting TRBD2. Looked up from germline, CDR1 is SGHKS and CDR2 is YYEKEE (reference sequence). The CDR3 is 16 residues long. After removal of 2 bases from V and 1 base from J, the junction contained 7 bases not matched to a gene. The CDR3 spells CASSLLARSGTDTQYF. The CDR3 DNA reads as TGTGCCAGCAGCTTACTAGCGAGGAGTGGCACAGATACGCAGTATTTT.